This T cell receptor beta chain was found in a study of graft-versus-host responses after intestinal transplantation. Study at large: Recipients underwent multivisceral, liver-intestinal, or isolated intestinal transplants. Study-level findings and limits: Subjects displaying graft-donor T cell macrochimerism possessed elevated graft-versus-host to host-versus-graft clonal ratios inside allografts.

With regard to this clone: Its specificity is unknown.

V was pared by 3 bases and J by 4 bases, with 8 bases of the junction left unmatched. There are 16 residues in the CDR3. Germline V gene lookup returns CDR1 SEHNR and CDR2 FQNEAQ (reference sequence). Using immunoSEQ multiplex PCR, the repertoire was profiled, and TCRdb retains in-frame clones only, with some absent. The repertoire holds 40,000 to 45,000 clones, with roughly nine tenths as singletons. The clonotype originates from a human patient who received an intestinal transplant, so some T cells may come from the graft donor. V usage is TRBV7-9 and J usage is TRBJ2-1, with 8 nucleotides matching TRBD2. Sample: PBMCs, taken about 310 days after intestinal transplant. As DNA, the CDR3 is TGTGCCAGCAGCTTTTTCTGGACTAGCAGATACAATGAGCAGTTCTTC. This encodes CASSFFWTSRYNEQFF.